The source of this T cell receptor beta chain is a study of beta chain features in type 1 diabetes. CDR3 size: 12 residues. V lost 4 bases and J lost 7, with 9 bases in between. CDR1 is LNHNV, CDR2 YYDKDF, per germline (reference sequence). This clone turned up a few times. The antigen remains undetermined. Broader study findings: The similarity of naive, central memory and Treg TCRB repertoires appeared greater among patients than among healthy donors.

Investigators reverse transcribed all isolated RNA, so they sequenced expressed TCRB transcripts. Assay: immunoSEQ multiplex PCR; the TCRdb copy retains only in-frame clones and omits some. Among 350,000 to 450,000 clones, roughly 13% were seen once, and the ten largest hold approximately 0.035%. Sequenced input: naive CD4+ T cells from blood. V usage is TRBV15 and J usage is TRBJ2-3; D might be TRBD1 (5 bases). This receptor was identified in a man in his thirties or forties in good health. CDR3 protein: CATSKGVHTQYF. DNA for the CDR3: TGTGCCACCAGCAAAGGGGTCCATACGCAGTATTTT.